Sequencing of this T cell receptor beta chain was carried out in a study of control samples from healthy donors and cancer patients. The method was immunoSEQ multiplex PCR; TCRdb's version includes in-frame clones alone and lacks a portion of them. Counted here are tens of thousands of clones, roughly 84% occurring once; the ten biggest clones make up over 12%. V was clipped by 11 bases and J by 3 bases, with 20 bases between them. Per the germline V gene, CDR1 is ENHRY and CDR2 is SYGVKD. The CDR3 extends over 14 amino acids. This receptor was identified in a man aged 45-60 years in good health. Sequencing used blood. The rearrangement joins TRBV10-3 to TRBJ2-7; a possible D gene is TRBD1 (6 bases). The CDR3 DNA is TGTGCCTCCCAACTGGTAGGGGGTAACTACGAGCAGTACTTC. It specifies CASQLVGGNYEQYF.